The TCR beta chain under discussion was sequenced for a study of T cell responses to AZD1222 COVID-19 vaccine. Study-level points and caveats: Among the donors, most were white British and more were female, and clonal diversity was possibly underestimated. Scientists sampled the repertoires only once the peak T cell response had passed.

The protocol was immunoSEQ multiplex PCR, while the TCRdb copy is restricted to in-frame clones and leaves out a portion. Here the sample spans 70,000 to 100,000 clones, 80% to 90% being singletons. With respect to this clone: Antigen: not known.

Germline V gene sequence: CDR1 SNHLY, CDR2 FYNNEI. V lost 1 base, J lost 3 bases, and 9 bases lay in between. The CDR3 is 14 residues long. This sequence joins TRBV2 and TRBJ1-2, with D possibly matching TRBD1 (5 bases). The sample was peripheral blood, taken 28 days after the second AZD1222 dose. This TCR derives from an adult who received the AZD1222 COVID-19 vaccine. The CDR3 sequence: CASSEGGGDYGYTF. The CDR3 DNA reads TGTGCCAGCAGTGAAGGCGGGGGGGACTATGGCTACACCTTC. The full variable domain, completed using reference TRBV2 and TRBJ1-2, is EPEVTQTPSHQVTQMGQEVILRCVPISNHLYFYWYRQILGQKVEFLVSFYNNEISEKSEIFDDQFSVERPDGSNFTLKIRSTKLEDSAMYFCASSEGGGDYGYTFGSGTRLTVV.